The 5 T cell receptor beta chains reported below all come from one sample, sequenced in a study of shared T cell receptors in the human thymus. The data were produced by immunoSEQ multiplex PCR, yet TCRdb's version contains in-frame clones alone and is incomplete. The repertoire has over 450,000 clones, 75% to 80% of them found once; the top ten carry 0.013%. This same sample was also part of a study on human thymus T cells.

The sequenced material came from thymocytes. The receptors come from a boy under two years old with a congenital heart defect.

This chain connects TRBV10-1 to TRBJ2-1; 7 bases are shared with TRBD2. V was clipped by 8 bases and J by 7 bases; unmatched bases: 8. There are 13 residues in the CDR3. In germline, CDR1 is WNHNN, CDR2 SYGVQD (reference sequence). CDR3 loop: CASSGLVENEQFF. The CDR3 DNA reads TGCGCCAGCTCCGGACTAGTGGAAAATGAGCAGTTCTTC.

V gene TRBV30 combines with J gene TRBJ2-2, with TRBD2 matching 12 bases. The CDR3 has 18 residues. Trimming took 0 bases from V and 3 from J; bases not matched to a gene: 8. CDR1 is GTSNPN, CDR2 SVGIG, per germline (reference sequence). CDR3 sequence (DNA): TGTGCCTGGAGTGTACTCTCGACTAGCGGGAGCTACACCGGGGAGCTGTTTTTT. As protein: CAWSVLSTSGSYTGELFF.

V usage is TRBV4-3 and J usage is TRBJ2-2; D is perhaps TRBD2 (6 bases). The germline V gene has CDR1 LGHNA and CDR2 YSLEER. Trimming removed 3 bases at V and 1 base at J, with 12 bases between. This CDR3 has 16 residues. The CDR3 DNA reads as TGCGCCAGCAGCCAGGAGCCGGGGGTGAACACCGGGGAGCTGTTTTTT. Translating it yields CASSQEPGVNTGELFF.

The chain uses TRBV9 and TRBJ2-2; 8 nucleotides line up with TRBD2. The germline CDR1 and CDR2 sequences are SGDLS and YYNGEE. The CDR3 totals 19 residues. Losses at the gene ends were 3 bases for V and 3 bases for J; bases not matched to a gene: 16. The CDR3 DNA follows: TGTGCCAGCAGCGCGGACGCCGAGGGGCGGGAGGCACACACCGGGGAGCTGTTTTTT. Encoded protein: CASSADAEGREAHTGELFF.

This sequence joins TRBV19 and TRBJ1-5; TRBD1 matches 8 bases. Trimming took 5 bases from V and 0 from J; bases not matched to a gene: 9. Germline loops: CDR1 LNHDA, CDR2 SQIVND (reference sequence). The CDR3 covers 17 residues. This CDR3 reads CASSPRTGRYSNQPQHF. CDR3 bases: TGTGCCAGTAGTCCTAGGACAGGGCGCTATAGCAATCAGCCCCAGCATTTT.